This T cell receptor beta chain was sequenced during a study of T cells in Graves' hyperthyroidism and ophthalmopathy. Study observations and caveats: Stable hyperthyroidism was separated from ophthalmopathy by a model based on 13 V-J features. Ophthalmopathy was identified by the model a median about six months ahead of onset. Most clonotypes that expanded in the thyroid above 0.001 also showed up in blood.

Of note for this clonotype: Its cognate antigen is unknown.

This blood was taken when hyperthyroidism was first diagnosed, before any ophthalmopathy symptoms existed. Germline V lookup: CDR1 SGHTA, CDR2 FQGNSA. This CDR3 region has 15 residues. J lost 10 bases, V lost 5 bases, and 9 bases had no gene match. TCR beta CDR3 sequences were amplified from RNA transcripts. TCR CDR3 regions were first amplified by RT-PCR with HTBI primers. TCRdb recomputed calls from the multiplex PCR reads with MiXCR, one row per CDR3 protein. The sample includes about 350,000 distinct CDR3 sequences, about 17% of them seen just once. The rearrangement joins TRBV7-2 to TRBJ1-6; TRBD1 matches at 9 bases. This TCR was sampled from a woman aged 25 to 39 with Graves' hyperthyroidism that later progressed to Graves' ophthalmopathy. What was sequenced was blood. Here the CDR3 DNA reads TGTGCCAGCAGCCGAACCGGGACAGGGAGATCACCCCTCCACTTT. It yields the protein CASSRTGTGRSPLHF.